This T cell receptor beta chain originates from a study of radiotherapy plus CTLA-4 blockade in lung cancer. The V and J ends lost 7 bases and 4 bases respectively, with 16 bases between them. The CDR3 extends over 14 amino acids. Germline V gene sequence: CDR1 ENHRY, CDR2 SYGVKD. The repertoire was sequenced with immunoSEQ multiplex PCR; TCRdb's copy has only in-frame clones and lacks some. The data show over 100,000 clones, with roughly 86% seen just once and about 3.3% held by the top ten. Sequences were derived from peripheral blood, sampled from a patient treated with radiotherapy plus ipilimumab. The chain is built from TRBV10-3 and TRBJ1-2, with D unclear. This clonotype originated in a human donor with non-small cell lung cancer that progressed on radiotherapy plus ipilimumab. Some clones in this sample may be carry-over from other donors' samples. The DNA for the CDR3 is TGTGCCATCATGAGCGACTCGGGGAGCTATGGCTACACCTTC. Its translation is CAIMSDSGSYGYTF.